This is a list of T cell receptor beta chains from one sample in a study of T-cell memory formation after mild COVID-19. Each CDR3 protein is one row after TCRdb ran MiXCR on the 5' RACE reads. The table lists approximately 210,000 distinct CDR3 sequences, over 9.5% of them singletons. The sample taken for sequencing was PBMCs or a T cell subset sorted from them (not recorded which). The receptors were gathered from a man aged 18 to 29 who had mild COVID-19 (a few samples of this study predate the infection). Cell type and time point are not known. The CDR3 runs from the conserved cysteine through the conserved F or W. A D gene is named only where the DNA matches it firmly. The size entry is marked missing in some rows and otherwise reads once, few, many or a size class.

d_call: TRBD1
v_call: TRBV12-3/TRBV12-4
j_call: TRBJ1-4
clone_size: few
cdr3_nt: TGTGCCACCGCGACAGGGGTCACCGAAAAACTGTTTTTT
cdr3_aa: CATATGVTEKLFF

d_call: .
v_call: TRBV7-9
j_call: TRBJ1-5
clone_size: .
cdr3_nt: TGTGCCAGCAGCTCGTCGGGCAATCAGCCCCAGCATTTT
cdr3_aa: CASSSSGNQPQHF

d_call: .
v_call: TRBV25-1
j_call: TRBJ1-5
clone_size: once
cdr3_nt: TGTGCCAGTTCAGGTCGGGAGTCTCTAGAGCAGCCCCAGCATTTT
cdr3_aa: CASSGRESLEQPQHF

d_call: TRBD1
v_call: TRBV7-9
j_call: TRBJ1-4
clone_size: many
cdr3_nt: TGTGCCAGCAGCGGGGGGACAGCAACTAATGAAAAACTGTTTTTT
cdr3_aa: CASSGGTATNEKLFF

d_call: TRBD2
v_call: TRBV20-1
j_call: TRBJ2-5
clone_size: .
cdr3_nt: TGCAGTGCCCCCAGCGGGGGGGGAGAGACCCAGTACTTC
cdr3_aa: CSAPSGGGETQYF

d_call: TRBD2
v_call: TRBV6-2/TRBV6-3
j_call: TRBJ2-1
clone_size: many
cdr3_nt: TGTGCCAGCAGTGGTCTACTAGCGGGGGGATACAATGAGCAGTTCTTC
cdr3_aa: CASSGLLAGGYNEQFF

d_call: .
v_call: TRBV7-8
j_call: TRBJ1-4
clone_size: few
cdr3_nt: TGTGCCAGCAGCTTAGGGCCGATTAATGAAAAACTGTTTTTT
cdr3_aa: CASSLGPINEKLFF

d_call: .
v_call: TRBV7-6
j_call: TRBJ2-1
clone_size: few
cdr3_nt: TGTGCCAGCAGCTTATCTCCCGGGGGCCTTAGCTCCTACAATGAGCAGTTCTTC
cdr3_aa: CASSLSPGGLSSYNEQFF

d_call: TRBD1
v_call: TRBV12-3/TRBV12-4
j_call: TRBJ2-7
clone_size: many
cdr3_nt: TGTGCCAGCAGTTTACAGGGACAGGGGGGCGAGCAGTACTTC
cdr3_aa: CASSLQGQGGEQYF

d_call: .
v_call: TRBV5-4
j_call: TRBJ1-2
clone_size: many
cdr3_nt: TGTGCCAGCAGCTTTACAGGGTCCTATGGCTACACCTTC
cdr3_aa: CASSFTGSYGYTF

d_call: .
v_call: TRBV6-2/TRBV6-3
j_call: TRBJ2-2
clone_size: .
cdr3_nt: TGTGCCAGCAACTTAGCGCAGACCGGGGAGCTGTTTTTT
cdr3_aa: CASNLAQTGELFF

d_call: .
v_call: TRBV29-1
j_call: TRBJ1-2
clone_size: many
cdr3_nt: TGCAGCGTTACATCAGGGGACGGCTACACCTTC
cdr3_aa: CSVTSGDGYTF

d_call: .
v_call: TRBV18
j_call: TRBJ1-1
clone_size: .
cdr3_nt: TGTGCCAGCTCACCAATTTACGCTGAAGCTTTCTTT
cdr3_aa: CASSPIYAEAFF

d_call: .
v_call: TRBV29-1
j_call: TRBJ1-1
clone_size: .
cdr3_nt: TGCAGCGCCGGGGGGTACACTGAAGCTTTCTTT
cdr3_aa: CSAGGYTEAFF

d_call: .
v_call: TRBV6-2/TRBV6-3
j_call: TRBJ2-1
clone_size: many
cdr3_nt: TGTGCCAGCAGTTACAGGGCCTACAATGAGCAGTTCTTC
cdr3_aa: CASSYRAYNEQFF

d_call: .
v_call: TRBV2
j_call: TRBJ1-1
clone_size: .
cdr3_nt: TGTGCCAGCAGTGAATCGGGGGTCACTGAAGCTTTCTTT
cdr3_aa: CASSESGVTEAFF

d_call: .
v_call: TRBV6-2/TRBV6-3
j_call: TRBJ2-5
clone_size: .
cdr3_nt: TGTGCCAGCAGTTACCGCCAAGAGACCCAGTACTTC
cdr3_aa: CASSYRQETQYF

d_call: TRBD2
v_call: TRBV7-9
j_call: TRBJ2-4
clone_size: few
cdr3_nt: TGTGCCAGCAGCTCCCTGTGGACTAGCAGAAACATTCAGTACTTC
cdr3_aa: CASSSLWTSRNIQYF

d_call: .
v_call: TRBV18
j_call: TRBJ1-2
clone_size: many
cdr3_nt: TGTGCCAGCTCACCACCGCCAGGGGCGAACTATGGCTACACCTTC
cdr3_aa: CASSPPPGANYGYTF

d_call: .
v_call: TRBV11-2
j_call: TRBJ1-5
clone_size: .
cdr3_nt: TGTGCCAGCAGCTTTTCGGGTCCAAGCAATCAGCCCCAGCATTTT
cdr3_aa: CASSFSGPSNQPQHF

d_call: .
v_call: TRBV7-2
j_call: TRBJ2-3
clone_size: many
cdr3_nt: TGTGCCAGCAGCTTAGGCGGGCTGCGGGATACGCAGTATTTT
cdr3_aa: CASSLGGLRDTQYF

d_call: .
v_call: TRBV7-8
j_call: TRBJ1-1
clone_size: .
cdr3_nt: TGTGCCAGCAGCCCAAGGATTAAGAACACTGAAGCTTTCTTT
cdr3_aa: CASSPRIKNTEAFF

d_call: .
v_call: TRBV4-2
j_call: TRBJ2-1
clone_size: .
cdr3_nt: TGTGCCAGCAGCCAAGGTCAGCGGGCCAACAATGAGCAGTTCTTC
cdr3_aa: CASSQGQRANNEQFF

d_call: .
v_call: TRBV5-5
j_call: TRBJ1-6
clone_size: .
cdr3_nt: TGTGCCAGCAGCTTAGACCCAACGACTTCACCCCTCCACTTT
cdr3_aa: CASSLDPTTSPLHF

d_call: TRBD1
v_call: TRBV18
j_call: TRBJ2-5
clone_size: once
cdr3_nt: TGTGCCAGCTCACCTCCCGGGACAGGCGTTGAGACCCAGTACTTC
cdr3_aa: CASSPPGTGVETQYF

d_call: TRBD1
v_call: TRBV5-1
j_call: TRBJ2-7
clone_size: .
cdr3_nt: TGCGCCAGCAGTGACAGGGGAGATCAGCAGTACTTC
cdr3_aa: CASSDRGDQQYF

d_call: .
v_call: TRBV6-1
j_call: TRBJ2-1
clone_size: .
cdr3_nt: TGTGCCAGCACGCGGGGGCGGTCCTACAATGAGCAGTTCTTC
cdr3_aa: CASTRGRSYNEQFF

d_call: .
v_call: TRBV29-1
j_call: TRBJ1-2
clone_size: many
cdr3_nt: TGCAGCGTTGGTTCCGATCTCTATGGCTACACCTTC
cdr3_aa: CSVGSDLYGYTF

d_call: .
v_call: TRBV3-1
j_call: TRBJ1-1
clone_size: .
cdr3_nt: TGTGCCAGCAGCCTCAGGAAAATGAACACTGAAGCTTTCTTT
cdr3_aa: CASSLRKMNTEAFF

d_call: .
v_call: TRBV2
j_call: TRBJ2-5
clone_size: .
cdr3_nt: TGTGCCAGCAGTGAACTTGCACAGGAGACCCAGTACTTC
cdr3_aa: CASSELAQETQYF

d_call: .
v_call: TRBV7-9
j_call: TRBJ1-2
clone_size: .
cdr3_nt: TGTGCCAGCAGCTTATTGGCAGGCTATGGCTACACCTTC
cdr3_aa: CASSLLAGYGYTF

d_call: .
v_call: TRBV30
j_call: TRBJ1-2
clone_size: many
cdr3_nt: TGTGCCTGGGCGGTCTTCAGGGCTCAAGGCTACACCTTC
cdr3_aa: CAWAVFRAQGYTF

d_call: TRBD1
v_call: TRBV11-3
j_call: TRBJ1-1
clone_size: .
cdr3_nt: TGTGCCAGCAGCTCCACAGGGGCGACTGAAGCTTTCTTT
cdr3_aa: CASSSTGATEAFF

d_call: TRBD2
v_call: TRBV5-5
j_call: TRBJ2-1
clone_size: few
cdr3_nt: TGTGCCAGCAGCTTAGGGCGGGGGGAATACAATGAGCAGTTCTTC
cdr3_aa: CASSLGRGEYNEQFF

d_call: TRBD1
v_call: TRBV5-1
j_call: TRBJ2-5
clone_size: many
cdr3_nt: TGCGCCAGCAGCTCGGGACAGCTCAAAGAGACCCAGTACTTC
cdr3_aa: CASSSGQLKETQYF

d_call: TRBD1
v_call: TRBV27
j_call: TRBJ2-5
clone_size: .
cdr3_nt: TGTGCCAGCAGGCGGACAGGGTCAGAGACCCAGTACTTC
cdr3_aa: CASRRTGSETQYF

d_call: .
v_call: TRBV6-5
j_call: TRBJ2-1
clone_size: .
cdr3_nt: TGTGCCAGCAGTTACCGTAGCTCCTACAATGAGCAGTTCTTC
cdr3_aa: CASSYRSSYNEQFF